One T cell receptor beta chain is described in this entry. The table lists this clonotype with a few counts. There is no known antigen for this receptor. Nothing much larger sits one base from this clone, and base qualities are not available. The sample belongs to a study of response to subunit inactivated influenza vaccine (dated by TCRdb to between 2017 and 2018). Describing the broader study: The study used deep quantitative T cell receptor repertoire profiling to track responses to a trivalent subunit inactivated influenza vaccine.

Library preparation employed RT-PCR. Sequencing was carried out with an Illumina HiSeq 2500. TCRdb trimmed the raw reads at Q25, called clones with MiXCR and kept productive beta chains. Entries that share a CDR3 protein sequence are merged under the most common genes and DNA. The sample table holds more than 600,000 distinct CDR3 sequences, of which under 20% were seen once. Roughly 10% of the sample rests with the top ten. Points the paper makes about the study in general: The authors suggested that each seasonal influenza vaccination may recruit only a limited number of new T cells.

This clonotype was sampled from a man aged 50-59 years who received an inactivated influenza vaccine. Donor details come from another sample of the same person, matched by shared clones. Sequences were derived from PBMCs from blood, sampled 4 to 6 days after vaccination.

The CDR3 reads as follows: CSVDPQNTDTQYF. The sequence in DNA is TGCAGCGTTGATCCCCAGAACACAGATACGCAGTATTTT. The V gene is TRBV29-1 and the J gene is TRBJ2-3, with the D segment identity uncertain. The CDR3 spans 13 residues, from the cysteine through the phenylalanine. Just the 39-base CDR3 DNA is kept, in frame starting at base 1. The germline V gene encodes CDR1 SQVTM and CDR2 ANQGSEA. V gives up 3 bases and J gives up 2 bases, and the segment between their germline ends measures 9 bases.